The clone carrying this T cell receptor beta chain was seen once. Its antigen is currently unknown. Sequence at one end of the junction differs from germline and may be a read error. These data are taken from a study of cytomegalovirus exposure and HLA in healthy donors. Study outcomes and limitations: In vitro data verified three CMV-associated chains as specific for CMV antigens. Being indistinguishable, some V segments were excluded, TRBV6-2 and TRBV6-3 among them.

CDR1 LGHNA and CDR2 YSLEER come from the germline V gene. There are 16 residues in the CDR3. Primers included in the PCR were 60 Vbeta and 13 Jbeta primers. Per the authors' pipeline: An analysis that came later counted 80 million or so unique TCR beta chains, approximately 11 million shared. The method was immunoSEQ multiplex PCR; TCRdb's version includes in-frame clones alone and lacks a portion of them. That table is the source of V, J and clone size, and D and trimming were worked out from the DNA. The sample has some 90,000 clones, under 90% seen once; the top ten hold 4.2%. The sequenced material came from PBMCs. The receptor's source is a woman in her 70s in good health and CMV-seropositive. J is TRBJ2-1 and V is TRBV4-3, with 10 bases matching TRBD2. The CDR3: CASSQGSGRTYNERFF. The CDR3 DNA is TGCGCCAGCAGCCAAGGTAGCGGGAGGACCTACAATGAGCGGTTCTTC.